These T cell receptor beta chains were read from a single sample in a study of cytotoxic CD8 clonotypes in ibrutinib-treated CLL. The data were produced by immunoSEQ multiplex PCR, yet TCRdb's version contains in-frame clones alone and is incomplete. The profile shows approximately 170,000 clones, roughly 88% of them singletons. This specimen was PBMCs, taken at disease progression, from a patient treated with ibrutinib. These receptors were taken from a human donor with chronic lymphocytic leukemia. CDR3s include the opening cysteine and the closing phenylalanine or tryptophan. D genes are given only for firm matches. Not all rows give a size; the values are once, few, many and, for expanded clones, a class.

V,size,J,D,CDR3,DNA
TRBV19,once,TRBJ2-7,.,CASRNLGSRQYYEQYF,TGTGCCAGTAGAAACCTCGGGAGTAGGCAATACTACGAGCAGTACTTC
TRBV7-9,.,TRBJ2-7,.,CASSSRQRTTYEQYF,TGTGCCAGCAGCTCGAGGCAGAGGACTACCTACGAGCAGTACTTC
TRBV19,.,TRBJ1-2,.,CASSMPPGWDNGYTF,TGTGCCAGTAGTATGCCCCCCGGCTGGGATAATGGCTACACCTTC
TRBV12-5,.,TRBJ1-3,TRBD1,CASGWVGQGPDTIYF,TGTGCTAGTGGTTGGGTAGGACAGGGGCCGGACACCATATATTTT
TRBV19,.,TRBJ2-2,TRBD1,CASSTPPTDRGLYLVVTGELFF,TGTGCCAGTAGTACTCCCCCCACAGACAGGGGGTTATATCTCGTGGTCACCGGGGAGCTGTTTTTT
TRBV4-2,.,TRBJ2-7,.,CASSQVGIEQYF,TGTGCCAGCAGCCAAGTTGGAATCGAGCAGTACTTC
TRBV5-1,.,TRBJ2-3,.,CASSFASFAIRTDTQYF,TGCGCCAGCAGCTTTGCATCTTTCGCGATACGCACAGATACGCAGTATTTT
TRBV28,.,TRBJ1-1,.,CASSEQGTEAFF,TGTGCCAGCAGTGAACAGGGAACTGAAGCTTTCTTT
TRBV7-3,.,TRBJ2-3,TRBD2,CASSLTSGESDTQYF,TGTGCCAGCAGCTTGACTAGCGGGGAATCAGATACGCAGTATTTT
TRBV19,.,TRBJ1-5,.,CASKLGGGQPQHF,TGTGCCAGTAAACTTGGAGGCGGTCAGCCCCAGCATTTT
TRBV9,.,TRBJ2-5,TRBD2,CASSEGLAKETQYF,TGTGCCAGCAGCGAGGGACTAGCGAAAGAGACCCAGTACTTC
TRBV2,once,TRBJ2-7,.,CAIKTSSYEQYF,TGTGCCATCAAGACCAGCTCCTACGAGCAGTACTTC
TRBV19,.,TRBJ2-6,.,CASLAGAISGANVLTF,TGTGCCAGTCTGGCAGGGGCCATCTCTGGGGCCAACGTCCTGACTTTC
TRBV5-1,.,TRBJ2-2,.,CASSSAAGNTGELFF,TGCGCCAGCAGCTCGGCGGCGGGGAACACCGGGGAGCTGTTTTTT
TRBV5-5,.,TRBJ2-1,.,CASALEASAYNEQFF,TGTGCCAGCGCCCTTGAGGCTAGCGCGTACAATGAGCAGTTCTTC
TRBV29-1,.,TRBJ1-1,.,CSVEGVLPGMNTEAFF,TGCAGCGTTGAAGGTGTTTTACCCGGGATGAACACTGAAGCTTTCTTT
TRBV7-9,.,TRBJ2-7,.,CASSLAGQGQGEQYF,TGTGCCAGCAGCTTAGCTGGGCAGGGCCAGGGGGAGCAGTACTTC
TRBV4-1,once,TRBJ1-3,TRBD1,CASSQGPDRDSGNTIYF,TGCGCCAGCAGCCAAGGCCCGGACAGGGACTCTGGAAACACCATATATTTT
TRBV15,.,TRBJ2-1,TRBD2,CATSRDIGGNEQFF,TGTGCCACCAGCAGAGATATCGGGGGGAATGAGCAGTTCTTC
TRBV6-6,.,TRBJ1-2,TRBD1,CASSPSTGRYGYTF,TGTGCCAGCAGTCCGTCGACAGGGCGCTATGGCTACACCTTC
TRBV18,.,TRBJ2-7,.,CASSPIPVGSYEQYF,TGTGCCAGCTCACCAATTCCGGTCGGATCCTACGAGCAGTACTTC
TRBV2,.,TRBJ2-3,.,CASSWTIRDTQYF,TGTGCCAGCAGTTGGACTATAAGAGATACGCAGTATTTT
TRBV9,once,TRBJ2-1,.,CASSPINAMDTYNEQFF,TGTGCCAGCAGCCCCATCAATGCCATGGATACCTACAATGAGCAGTTCTTC
TRBV5-1,.,TRBJ2-2,TRBD1,CASSSSWAGGSNTGELFF,TGCGCCAGCAGCTCAAGTTGGGCAGGGGGCTCGAACACCGGGGAGCTGTTTTTT
TRBV30,.,TRBJ1-1,.,CAWSVLKMSTEAFF,TGTGCCTGGAGTGTACTGAAAATGAGCACTGAAGCTTTCTTT
TRBV9,once,TRBJ1-2,.,CASSVGGGLNYGYTF,TGTGCCAGCAGCGTAGGGGGAGGGCTGAACTATGGCTACACCTTC
TRBV5-1,.,TRBJ2-7,.,CASSLDLGVGAYEQYF,TGCGCCAGCAGCTTGGATCTGGGAGTGGGGGCCTACGAGCAGTACTTC
TRBV28,.,TRBJ2-4,.,CASSRLGFIQYF,TGTGCCAGCAGTCGCCTCGGGTTCATTCAGTACTTC